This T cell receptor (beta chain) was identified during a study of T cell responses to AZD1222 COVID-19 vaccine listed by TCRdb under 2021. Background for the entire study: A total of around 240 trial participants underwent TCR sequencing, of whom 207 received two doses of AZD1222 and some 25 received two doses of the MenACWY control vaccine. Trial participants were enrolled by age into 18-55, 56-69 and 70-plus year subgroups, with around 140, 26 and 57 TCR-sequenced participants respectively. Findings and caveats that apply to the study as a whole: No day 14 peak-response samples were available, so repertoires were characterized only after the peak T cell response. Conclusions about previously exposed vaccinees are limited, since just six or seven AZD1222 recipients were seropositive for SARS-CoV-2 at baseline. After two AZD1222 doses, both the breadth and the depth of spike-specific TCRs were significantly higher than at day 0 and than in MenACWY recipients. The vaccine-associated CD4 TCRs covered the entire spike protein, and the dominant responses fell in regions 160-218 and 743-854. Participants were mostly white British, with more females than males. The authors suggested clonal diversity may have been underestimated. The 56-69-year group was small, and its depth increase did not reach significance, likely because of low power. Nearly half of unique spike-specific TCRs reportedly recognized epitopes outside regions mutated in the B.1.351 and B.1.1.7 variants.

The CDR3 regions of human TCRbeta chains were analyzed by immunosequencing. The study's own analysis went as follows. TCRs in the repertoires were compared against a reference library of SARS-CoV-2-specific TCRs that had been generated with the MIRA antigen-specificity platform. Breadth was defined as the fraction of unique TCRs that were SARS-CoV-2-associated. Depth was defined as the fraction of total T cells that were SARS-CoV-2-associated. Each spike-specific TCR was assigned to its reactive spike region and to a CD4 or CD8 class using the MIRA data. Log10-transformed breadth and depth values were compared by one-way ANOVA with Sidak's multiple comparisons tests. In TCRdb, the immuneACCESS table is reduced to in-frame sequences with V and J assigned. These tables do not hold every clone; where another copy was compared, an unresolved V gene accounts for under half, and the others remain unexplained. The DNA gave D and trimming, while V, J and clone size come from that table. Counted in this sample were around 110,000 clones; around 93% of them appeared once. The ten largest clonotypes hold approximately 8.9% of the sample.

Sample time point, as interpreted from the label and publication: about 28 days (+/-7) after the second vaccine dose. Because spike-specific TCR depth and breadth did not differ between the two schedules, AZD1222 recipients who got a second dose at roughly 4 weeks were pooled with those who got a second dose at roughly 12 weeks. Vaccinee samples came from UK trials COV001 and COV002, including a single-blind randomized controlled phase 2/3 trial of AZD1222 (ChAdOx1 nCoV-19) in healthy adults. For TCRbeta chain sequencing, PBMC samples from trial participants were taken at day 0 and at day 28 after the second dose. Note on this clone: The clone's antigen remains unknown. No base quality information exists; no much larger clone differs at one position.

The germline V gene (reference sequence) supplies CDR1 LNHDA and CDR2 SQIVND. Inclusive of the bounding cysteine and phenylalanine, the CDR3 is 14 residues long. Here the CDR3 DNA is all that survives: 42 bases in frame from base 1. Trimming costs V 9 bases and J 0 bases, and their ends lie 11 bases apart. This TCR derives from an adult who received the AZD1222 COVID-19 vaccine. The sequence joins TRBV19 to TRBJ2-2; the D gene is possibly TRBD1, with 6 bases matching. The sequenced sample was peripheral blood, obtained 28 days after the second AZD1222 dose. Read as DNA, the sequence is TGTGCCAGCGCAACAGGGACGAACACCGGGGAGCTGTTTTTT. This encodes CASATGTNTGELFF.